The source of this TCR beta chain is a study of OX40 agonist ivuxolimab in advanced cancers. The data were produced by immunoSEQ multiplex PCR, yet TCRdb's version contains in-frame clones alone and is incomplete. The sample gives about 41,000 clones, 80% to 90% of which show up once; 2.6% is in the top ten. Study conclusions and caveats: Researchers did not determine the expanded peripheral T cells' antigen specificity. The study observed clonal expansion of CD4+ and CD8+ blood T cells by week 6 at 0.1 to 3.0 mg/kg.

Details on this clone: Antigen unknown. The DNA is left out, because the CDR3 cannot be placed on it with certainty; the CDR3 is given as TCRdb lists it.

Sample: CD4+ or CD8+ T cells sorted from blood, taken in a trial of the OX40 agonist ivuxolimab. This TCR derives from an adult with an advanced solid tumor such as melanoma, head and neck, liver or kidney cancer.

This CDR3 is CASSSSTGDHSYEQYF. The rearrangement joins TRBV27 to TRBJ2-5; the table's D gene call, TRBD1, was not cross checked with the DNA. Germline-derived CDR1 and CDR2 are MNHEY and SMNVEV (reference sequence). The CDR3 contains 16 residues when both ends are counted.